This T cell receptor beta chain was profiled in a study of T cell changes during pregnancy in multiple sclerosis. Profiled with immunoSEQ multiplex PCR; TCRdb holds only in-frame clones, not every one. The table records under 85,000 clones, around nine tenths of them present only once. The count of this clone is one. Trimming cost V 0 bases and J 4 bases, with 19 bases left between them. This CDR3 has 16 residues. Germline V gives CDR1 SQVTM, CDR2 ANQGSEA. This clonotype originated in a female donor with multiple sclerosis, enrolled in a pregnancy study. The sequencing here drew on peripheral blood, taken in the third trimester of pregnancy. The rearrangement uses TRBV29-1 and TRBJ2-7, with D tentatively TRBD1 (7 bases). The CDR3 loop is CSVEEWGATGMYEQYF. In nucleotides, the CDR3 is TGCAGCGTTGAAGAGTGGGGGGCGACAGGGATGTACGAGCAGTACTTC.